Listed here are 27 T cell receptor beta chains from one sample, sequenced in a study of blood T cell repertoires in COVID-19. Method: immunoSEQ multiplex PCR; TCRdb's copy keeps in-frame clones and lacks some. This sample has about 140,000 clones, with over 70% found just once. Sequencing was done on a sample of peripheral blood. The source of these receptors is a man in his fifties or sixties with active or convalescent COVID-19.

The CDR3, as DNA: TGTGCCAGCAGCCAAGCATCCGGGACTAGCGGGCTCTCCTACAATGAGCAGTTCTTC. This translates into CASSQASGTSGLSYNEQFF. The V call is TRBV14, the J call TRBJ2-1; 12 nucleotides align to TRBD2. This CDR3 comprises 19 residues. Germline V gives CDR1 SGHDN, CDR2 FVKESK. The V and J ends lost 1 base and 0 bases, in that order; junction bases with no gene match: 7.

The CDR3 coding sequence is TGTGCCAGCAGCAGGGACTTGACGAACACCGGGGAGCTGTTTTTT. Amino acid sequence: CASSRDLTNTGELFF. V usage is TRBV6-5 and J usage is TRBJ2-2, with D maybe TRBD2 (6 bases). This CDR3 has 15 amino acids. Deletions cut 6 bases from V and 0 bases from J, with 11 bases between. Germline lookup yields CDR1 MNHEY and CDR2 SVGAGI.

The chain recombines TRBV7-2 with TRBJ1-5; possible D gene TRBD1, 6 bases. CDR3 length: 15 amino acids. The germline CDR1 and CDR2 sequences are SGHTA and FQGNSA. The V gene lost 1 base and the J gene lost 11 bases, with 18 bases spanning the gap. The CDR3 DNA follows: TGTGCCAGCAGCTTAGGGGGGACACAGGAGTCGGCCCAGCATTTT. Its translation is CASSLGGTQESAQHF.

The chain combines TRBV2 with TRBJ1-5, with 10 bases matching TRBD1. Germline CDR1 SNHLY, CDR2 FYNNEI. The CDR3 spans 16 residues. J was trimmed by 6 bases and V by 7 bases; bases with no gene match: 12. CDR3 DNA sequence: TGTGCCAGCACATCGGACAGGGGGGCGCGCGGTCAGCCCCAGCATTTT. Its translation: CASTSDRGARGQPQHF.

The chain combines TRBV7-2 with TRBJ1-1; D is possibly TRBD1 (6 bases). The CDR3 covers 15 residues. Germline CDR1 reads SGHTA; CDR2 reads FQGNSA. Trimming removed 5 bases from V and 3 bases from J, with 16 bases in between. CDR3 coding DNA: TGTGCCAGCAGCAGGGGGACGAGGTTTGACACTGAAGCTTTCTTT. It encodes CASSRGTRFDTEAFF.

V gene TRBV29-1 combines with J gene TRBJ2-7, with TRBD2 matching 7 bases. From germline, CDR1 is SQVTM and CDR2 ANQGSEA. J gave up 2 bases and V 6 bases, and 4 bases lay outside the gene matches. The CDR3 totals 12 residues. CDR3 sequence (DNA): TGCAGCGTCGGAGCGGGACCCTACGAGCAGTACTTC. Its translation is CSVGAGPYEQYF.

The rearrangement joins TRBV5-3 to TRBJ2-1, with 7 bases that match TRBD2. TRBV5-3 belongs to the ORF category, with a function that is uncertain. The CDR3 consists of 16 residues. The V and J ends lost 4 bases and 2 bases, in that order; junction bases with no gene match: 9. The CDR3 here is CARSPISGNPYNEQFF. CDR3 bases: TGTGCCAGAAGCCCAATCAGCGGGAACCCCTACAATGAGCAGTTCTTC.

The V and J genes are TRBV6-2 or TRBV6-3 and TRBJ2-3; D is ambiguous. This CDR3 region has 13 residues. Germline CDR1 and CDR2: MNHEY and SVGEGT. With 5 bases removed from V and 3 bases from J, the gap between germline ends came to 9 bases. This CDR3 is CASSSVQTDTQYF. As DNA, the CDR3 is TGTGCCAGCAGTAGCGTCCAGACAGATACGCAGTATTTT.

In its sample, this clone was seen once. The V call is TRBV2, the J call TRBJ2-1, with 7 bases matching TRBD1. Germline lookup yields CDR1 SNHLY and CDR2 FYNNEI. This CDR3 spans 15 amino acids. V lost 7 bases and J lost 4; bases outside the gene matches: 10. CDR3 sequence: CASNIDRERYNEQFF. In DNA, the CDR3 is TGTGCCAGCAATATAGACAGGGAACGATACAATGAGCAGTTCTTC.

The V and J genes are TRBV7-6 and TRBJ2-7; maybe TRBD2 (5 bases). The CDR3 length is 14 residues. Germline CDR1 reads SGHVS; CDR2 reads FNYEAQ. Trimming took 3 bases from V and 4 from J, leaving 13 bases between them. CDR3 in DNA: TGTGCCAGCAGCTTTTACGAGGGATCGTACGAGCAGTACTTC. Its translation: CASSFYEGSYEQYF.

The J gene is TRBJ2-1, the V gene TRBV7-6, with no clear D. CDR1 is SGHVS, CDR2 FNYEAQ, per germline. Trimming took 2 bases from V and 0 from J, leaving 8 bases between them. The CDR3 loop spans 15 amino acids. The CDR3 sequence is CASSLKEVSYNEQFF. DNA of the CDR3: TGTGCCAGCAGCTTAAAAGAGGTCTCCTACAATGAGCAGTTCTTC. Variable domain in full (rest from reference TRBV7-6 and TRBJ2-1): GAGVSQSPRYKVTKRGQDVALRCDPISGHVSLYWYRQALGQGPEFLTYFNYEAQQDKSGLPNDRFSAERPEGSISTLTIQRTEQRDSAMYRCASSLKEVSYNEQFFGPGTRLTVL.

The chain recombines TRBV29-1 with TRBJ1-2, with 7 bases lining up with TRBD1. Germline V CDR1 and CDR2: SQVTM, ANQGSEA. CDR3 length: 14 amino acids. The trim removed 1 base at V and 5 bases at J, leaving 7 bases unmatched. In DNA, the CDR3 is TGCAGCGTTGAAGTTAACAGGGGAGGTTATGGCTACACCTTC. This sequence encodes CSVEVNRGGYGYTF.

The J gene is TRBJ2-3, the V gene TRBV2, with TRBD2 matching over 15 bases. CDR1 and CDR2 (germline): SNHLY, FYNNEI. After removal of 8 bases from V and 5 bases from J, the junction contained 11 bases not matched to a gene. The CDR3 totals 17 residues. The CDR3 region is CASSLTGLAGGRDTQYF. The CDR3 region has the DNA TGTGCCAGCTCCCTCACCGGACTAGCGGGAGGGAGAGATACGCAGTATTTT.

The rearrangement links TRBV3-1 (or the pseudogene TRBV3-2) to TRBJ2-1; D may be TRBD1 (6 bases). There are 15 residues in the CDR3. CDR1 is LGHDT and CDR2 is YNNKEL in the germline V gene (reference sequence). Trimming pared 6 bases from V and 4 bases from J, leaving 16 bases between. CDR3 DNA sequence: TGTGCCAGCAGTCCGGTACAGGGCCGTTACAATGAGCAGTTCTTC. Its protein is CASSPVQGRYNEQFF.

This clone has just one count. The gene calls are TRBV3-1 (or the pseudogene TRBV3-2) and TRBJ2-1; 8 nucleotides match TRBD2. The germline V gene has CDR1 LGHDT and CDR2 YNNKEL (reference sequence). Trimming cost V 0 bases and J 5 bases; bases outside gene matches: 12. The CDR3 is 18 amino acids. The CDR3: CASSQESWASGFHNEQFF. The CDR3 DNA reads TGTGCCAGCAGCCAAGAATCTTGGGCTAGCGGGTTCCACAATGAGCAGTTCTTC.

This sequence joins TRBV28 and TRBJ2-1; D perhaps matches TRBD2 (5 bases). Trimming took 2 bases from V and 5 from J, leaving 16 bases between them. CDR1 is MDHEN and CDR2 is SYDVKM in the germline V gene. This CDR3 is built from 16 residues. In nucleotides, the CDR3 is TGTGCCAGCAGTTTAGAAGAAGGAGGAATCAACAATGAGCAGTTCTTC. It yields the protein CASSLEEGGINNEQFF.

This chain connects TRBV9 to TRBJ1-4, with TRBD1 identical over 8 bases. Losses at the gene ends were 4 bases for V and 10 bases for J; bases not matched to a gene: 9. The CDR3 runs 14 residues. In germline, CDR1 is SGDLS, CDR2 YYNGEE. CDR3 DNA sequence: TGTGCCAGCAGCCCGCGACAGGGGACCGGAAAACTGTTTTTT. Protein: CASSPRQGTGKLFF.

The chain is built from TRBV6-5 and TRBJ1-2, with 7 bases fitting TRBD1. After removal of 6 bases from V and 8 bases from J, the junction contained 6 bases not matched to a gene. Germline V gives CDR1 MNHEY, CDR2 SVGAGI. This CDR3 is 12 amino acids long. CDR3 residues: CASRRQGRGYTF. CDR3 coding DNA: TGTGCCAGCAGGAGACAGGGAAGGGGCTACACCTTC.

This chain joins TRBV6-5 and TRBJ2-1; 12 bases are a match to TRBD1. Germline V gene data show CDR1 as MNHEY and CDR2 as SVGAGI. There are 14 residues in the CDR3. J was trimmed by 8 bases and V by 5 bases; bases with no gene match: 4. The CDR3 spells CASSRDRGHDEQFF. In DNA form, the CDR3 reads TGTGCCAGCAGTAGGGACAGGGGGCACGATGAGCAGTTCTTC.

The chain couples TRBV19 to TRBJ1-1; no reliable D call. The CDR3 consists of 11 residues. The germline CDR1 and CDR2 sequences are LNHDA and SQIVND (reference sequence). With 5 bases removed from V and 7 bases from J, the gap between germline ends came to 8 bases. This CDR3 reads CASSSSYEAFF. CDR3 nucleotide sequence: TGTGCCAGTAGTTCCTCTTATGAAGCTTTCTTT.

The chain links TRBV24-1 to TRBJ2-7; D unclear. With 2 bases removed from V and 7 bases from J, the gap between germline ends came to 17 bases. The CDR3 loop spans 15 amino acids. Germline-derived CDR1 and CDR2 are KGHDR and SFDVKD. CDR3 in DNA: TGTGCCACCAGTGATTCCCGCGGTAGAGCTCGAGAGCAGTACTTC. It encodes CATSDSRGRAREQYF.

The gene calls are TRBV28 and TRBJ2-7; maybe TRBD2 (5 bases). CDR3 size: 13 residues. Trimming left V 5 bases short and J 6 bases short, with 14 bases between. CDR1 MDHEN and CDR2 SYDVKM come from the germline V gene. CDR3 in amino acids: CASSTLGVGEQYF. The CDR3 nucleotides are TGTGCCAGCAGTACGCTCGGGGTTGGCGAGCAGTACTTC.

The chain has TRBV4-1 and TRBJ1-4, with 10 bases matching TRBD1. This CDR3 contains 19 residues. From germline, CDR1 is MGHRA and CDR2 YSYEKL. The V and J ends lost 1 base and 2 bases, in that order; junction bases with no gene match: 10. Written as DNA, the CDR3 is TGCGCCAGCAGCCAAGTTCTTGGGGACAGGGGTTCCACTAATGAAAAACTGTTTTTT. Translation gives CASSQVLGDRGSTNEKLFF.

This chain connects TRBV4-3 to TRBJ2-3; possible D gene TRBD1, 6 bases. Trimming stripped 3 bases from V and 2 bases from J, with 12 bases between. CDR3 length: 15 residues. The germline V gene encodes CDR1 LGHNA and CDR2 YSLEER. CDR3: CASSQRDTFTDTQYF. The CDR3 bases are TGCGCCAGCAGCCAGAGGGACACCTTCACAGATACGCAGTATTTT.

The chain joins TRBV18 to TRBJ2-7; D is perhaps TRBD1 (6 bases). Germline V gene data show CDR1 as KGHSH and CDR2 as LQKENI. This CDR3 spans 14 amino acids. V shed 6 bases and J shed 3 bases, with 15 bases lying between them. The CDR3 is CASSLETGYYEQYF. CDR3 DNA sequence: TGTGCCAGCTCCCTGGAGACAGGCTACTACGAGCAGTACTTC.

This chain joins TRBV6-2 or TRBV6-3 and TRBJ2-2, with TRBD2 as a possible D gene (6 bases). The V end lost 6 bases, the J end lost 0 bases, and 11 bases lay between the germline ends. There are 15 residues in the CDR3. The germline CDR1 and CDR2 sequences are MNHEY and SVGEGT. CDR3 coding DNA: TGTGCCAGCAGCTCGGGACTCACGAACACCGGGGAGCTGTTTTTT. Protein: CASSSGLTNTGELFF.

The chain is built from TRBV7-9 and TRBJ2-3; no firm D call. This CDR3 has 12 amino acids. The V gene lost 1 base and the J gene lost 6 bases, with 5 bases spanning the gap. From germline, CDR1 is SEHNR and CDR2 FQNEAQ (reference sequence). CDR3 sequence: CASSLESDTQYF. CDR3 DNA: TGTGCCAGCAGCTTAGAATCGGATACGCAGTATTTT.